This T cell receptor beta chain was identified during a study of CD8+ T cells in alopecia areata (dated by TCRdb to about 2018). For the study in its entirety: Treated patients were enrolled in an open-label pilot trial of oral tofacitinib at 5 to 10 mg twice daily for moderate-to-severe alopecia areata. Tofacitinib was given for 6 to 18 months, followed by 6 months of follow-up off drug to assess delayed response and recurrence. The RNA source kit depended on sample type: the PAXgene miRNA kit for fixed scalp, the miRNeasy kit for PBMCs, and the RNeasy kit for mouse skin. In humans, TCRbeta sequencing was performed on scalp tissue and on sorted CD4+ and CD8+ peripheral blood T cells from healthy controls and from patients with patchy or totalis/universalis alopecia areata. In both human patients and the C3H/HeJ mouse model, the study applied high-throughput TCRbeta sequencing to look at T cell clonal expansion in alopecia areata. TCRbeta CDR3 regions were amplified by immunoSEQ multiplex PCR using 35 Vbeta forward and 13 Jbeta reverse primers. Biopsies were taken from tofacitinib-treated patients at baseline and at 4 and 24 weeks of treatment, and a later scalp biopsy was taken in several of the tofacitinib-treated patients. Scalp clonality was compared across normal scalp (n=4), patchy alopecia areata scalp (n=8), and alopecia totalis/universalis scalp (n=8). Overall study results and their limits: Shared TCR sequences between patients were less evident than in mice, which may be partly attributable to HLA diversity in the patient population. Scalp TCR repertoire analysis is complicated because resident alphabeta T cells in normal human skin are also sequenced, whereas mouse skin is dominated by gammadelta T cells. Compared with normal scalp, lesional scalp had higher clonality and more expanded CD8+ clones, particularly in alopecia totalis/universalis, a pattern that suggests antigenic drive.

The sample's time point label, decoded: baseline before oral tofacitinib. Peripheral blood and lesional scalp punch biopsies were obtained from patients with alopecia areata. PBMCs were isolated by density centrifugation and stained for CD3, CD4 and CD8, after which CD4+ and CD8+ T cells were sorted on a FACSAria. The library relied on the immunoSEQ multiplex PCR assay. RNA was extracted from all samples and reverse transcribed into cDNA, which served as template for TCR sequencing. SuperScript III was used for first-strand cDNA synthesis, primed with a 2:1 mix of oligo-dT and random hexamers. Amplification bias was assessed with a synthetic immune receptor repertoire, and residual bias was removed computationally. In the original analysis: Raw reads were preprocessed to remove errors, and CDR3 was defined according to IMGT conventions as the region from the conserved cysteine to phenylalanine. Clonality was computed by normalizing Shannon entropy by log2 of the number of productive unique TCRs and subtracting the result from 1. Whether each scalp clone was CD4 or CD8 was inferred by checking scalp TCRbeta sequences against the CD4 and CD8 repertoires from sorted blood. Held by TCRdb, this immuneACCESS table contains in-frame sequences only and omits some clones. Under half of the omission traces to an unresolved V gene where checked; the cause of the rest is unknown. The V and J calls and clone size come from that table; D and trimming were worked out from the DNA. In this sample the table shows approximately 54,000 clones, about 96% of which occur a single time. 25% to 30% of the sample belongs to the ten largest clones.

Via the germline V gene, CDR1 is SQVTM and CDR2 ANQGSEA. Measured from the cysteine to the phenylalanine, the CDR3 is 12 residues long. The read is trimmed to its CDR3 DNA, 36 bases read in frame from base 1. V loses 7 bases, J loses 4 bases, and the germline ends lie 13 bases apart. As concerns this clone: Its antigen is unknown. No quality values exist for individual bases; no much larger clone is one base distant.

This material consisted of CD8+ T cells sorted from blood, taken at week 0. This sequence was found in a human donor with alopecia areata. The V and J segments used are TRBV29-1 and TRBJ1-1; a tentative D match to TRBD1 spans 5 bases. The base sequence is TGCAGCGGTGAGGGGCAAGGCACTGAAGCTTTCTTT. Translation gives CSGEGQGTEAFF.